The entry below gives a single T cell receptor beta chain sequence along with its context. Assay used: immunoSEQ multiplex PCR; TCRdb lists only in-frame clones, some missing. This table holds 250,000 to 350,000 clones, around 87% found once. The data were obtained in a study of blood T cell repertoires in COVID-19. As for the study in general: There were acute and convalescent COVID-19 samples, and they came from the United States, Italy and Spain.

The germline CDR1 and CDR2 sequences are SGDLS and YYNGEE. The CDR3 covers 15 residues. Trimming at V came to 4 bases and at J to 4 bases, leaving 10 bases not matched to a gene. The genes are TRBV9 and TRBJ2-7; 8 bases line up with TRBD1. The sample comprised peripheral blood. The clonotype comes from a man younger than 35 with active or convalescent COVID-19. DNA of the CDR3: TGTGCCAGCAGCCAAGAGGGGCAGGGGGCTTACGAGCAGTACTTC. Amino acid sequence: CASSQEGQGAYEQYF.